This TCR beta chain emerged from a study of cytomegalovirus exposure and HLA in healthy donors (dated by TCRdb to about 2017). Regarding the complete study: An earlier analysis of roughly 610 of the donors reported 276 Gb of sequence data and 117 million unique TCR beta sequences obtained from some 200 million T cells. The study aimed to test whether cataloging public T cell receptors could reveal signatures of past pathogen exposure. A separate validation cohort of roughly 110 different subjects was used in addition to the approximately 610-subject first cohort. Every discovery cohort repertoire had been produced on one sequencing platform. In a later analysis, previously published TCR beta repertoires from about 670 donors were re-analyzed and high-resolution HLA genotyping was added so that TCR occurrence patterns could be studied. The study profiled the T cell repertoires of hundreds of subjects by immunosequencing and related them to cytomegalovirus serostatus. Class I and class II HLA loci were covered by the typing at four-digit resolution. Across roughly 420 genotyped donors of the cohort, an average of about 240,000 unique TCR beta nucleotide sequences per donor were sequenced, and roughly 20% of those sequences were non-productive. A later genetic analysis used genome-wide SNP genotypes for 398 of the 666 donors, treating that subset as a discovery cohort. Because of strong linkage in the cohort, five DR-DQ haplotypes were treated as single units for association and clustering. To predict cytomegalovirus infection status, the study brought together high-throughput TCR immunosequencing, statistical association of individual TCRs with disease status, and machine learning. The later analysis used no new phenotypic data to find candidate immune exposures, relying instead on TCR beta sequences and their occurrence across donors. An earlier analysis of 450 to 750 of the donors used high-throughput TCR beta sequencing to judge whether each TCR beta V gene segment behaved as functional or pseudogenic. The number of typed donors differed by locus: about 620-640 for A, B, C, DRB1 and DQB1; 500 to 550 for DQA1; over 600 for DPA1; and around 450 for DPB1. Donor age, sex, ethnicity and CMV serostatus were compiled alongside the repertoire data. Among the roughly 380 genotyped donors, about 85% belonged to the genetic ancestry cluster associated with self-reported Caucasian donors. An early release that covered some 640 HLA-typed donors contained approximately 300 gigabases of sequencing data and around 85 million unique TCR sequences.

Library preparation employed the immunoSEQ multiplex PCR assay. For the multiplex PCR, a mixture combining 60 forward primers for TCR Vbeta segments and 13 reverse primers for TCR Jbeta segments was used. A multiplex PCR assay on genomic DNA amplified the CDR3 region of rearranged TCR beta genes. On the Illumina HiSeq System, the amplified TCR beta libraries were sequenced as 87-base-pair reads. The study's own analysis went as follows. A later analysis tallied 70 million to 100 million unique TCR beta chains across the 600 to 700 repertoires, and some 12 million of those chains were shared by two or more donors. A nearest-neighbor algorithm error-corrected the raw reads and collapsed the reads into unique sequences, merging closely related sequences to remove PCR and sequencing errors. To assign V, D and J gene segments, CDR3 sequences were aligned to IMGT reference sequences. For a sequence to be retained, at least a six-nucleotide match to both a V gene segment and a J gene segment was required. Rearrangements were called productive when the CDR3 lacked stop codons and stayed in frame with V and J; all others were non-productive. CDR3 was defined according to IMGT convention as the region running from the second conserved V-encoded cysteine to the conserved J-encoded phenylalanine. The earlier analysis of about 590 of the donors excluded sequences that lacked an unambiguous match to a single V gene segment. In an earlier analysis of some 590 of the donors, a V segment was called functional when productive rearrangements were above 56.7%, and segregating when the standard deviation between donors exceeded 5%. To diagnose cytomegalovirus status from the catalog of TCR beta chain sequences, a statistical classification framework was built. A later analysis assigned V and J genes by comparing TCR nucleotide sequences with IMGT/GENE-DB human TR gene sequences. In a later analysis, CDR3 sequences and most-parsimonious VDJ recombination scenarios were assigned using the TCRdist pipeline. In a later analysis, each TCR beta chain was defined by its CDR3 amino acid sequence together with its V-gene family, and reads lacking a unique V-gene family were excluded. To address suspected cross-contamination and a sequencing artifact, a later analysis removed approximately 590 highly shared, low-generation-probability nucleotide sequences. In a later analysis, a clonal expansion index for each public chain was calculated from normalized within-repertoire ranks of inferred template counts. A later analysis computed generation probabilities with a VDJ recombination model fitted to out-of-frame rearrangements, and checked the results against IGoR. A later analysis scored TCR-TCR, TCR-HLA and TCR-CMV co-occurrence with hypergeometric tests, applying a repertoire-size bias correction to TCR pairs. False discovery rates were estimated in a later analysis by permuting HLA or CMV assignments 20 times. In a later analysis, co-occurring TCRs were grouped using DBSCAN, and TCRdist sequence similarity was added for clustering within HLA-allele-positive subsets. Repertoires with fewer than 30,000 or more than 120,000 public chains were left out of co-occurrence clustering, as were a few repertoires with anomalous nucleotide sharing. The immuneACCESS repertoire file appears here via TCRdb, limited to in-frame rearrangements. These files lack a portion of the clones; in checked studies, under half of the deficit traces to unresolved V genes, and the cause of the others is not known. Clone size and V and J calls were adopted from that table, with D and trimming inferred from the DNA. For this sample there are tens of thousands of clones; more than 80% appear just once. The biggest ten clones account for around 10% of the sample.

A distance of 9 bases separates the germline ends of V and J, which lose 4 bases and 4 bases respectively. The CDR3 goes from the cysteine to the phenylalanine over 13 residues. The only DNA kept is the CDR3, 39 bases in frame from the first base. According to the germline V gene, CDR1 reads SGHDN and CDR2 reads FVKESK. This clone was observed a single time. The antigen it binds to is not known. Nothing much larger sits one base from this clone, and base qualities are not available. The full study reports these points: In an earlier analysis of under 600 of the donors, most TCR beta V segments were observed in productive rearrangements about 87% or about 30% of the time, broadly matching IMGT annotations. In a later analysis, most CMV-associated TCR beta chains were found to appear HLA-restricted, with HLA associations seemingly driven largely by CMV exposure. The sequencing pipeline was judged likely to have produced a cluster of highly shared sequence variants as a technical artifact. In a later analysis, HLA-associated TCR beta chains showed more clonal expansion and lower generation probabilities than non-associated chains that were equally common. In this cohort, only TCR beta chains were sequenced, and detectable features were limited by the absence of alpha or paired-chain data. Some IMGT-functional V segments, including TRBV6-2 and TRBV6-3, could not be told apart with the 87-base-pair reads, so those segments were excluded. Three of the identified cytomegalovirus-associated TCR beta chains were confirmed in vitro to be specific for cytomegalovirus antigens. Across donors, most TCR sequences were observed very rarely, whereas some public TCRs were present in many individuals. The classifier was reported to diagnose cytomegalovirus status with high specificity and sensitivity in both the original and validation cohorts. The study listed 150 to 200 TCR beta chains as associated with cytomegalovirus. Roughly uniform sequencing depth across donors was assumed in presence/absence analyses, although this assumption may not hold. Linkage disequilibrium might explain the correlated functional status among segregating V segments, but an unknown experimental factor could not be ruled out. A further reported finding was that TCR beta sequences accurately predicted the HLA-A and HLA-B alleles for most subjects in the first cohort. It was suggested by the authors that the approach could potentially be generalized to other disease states and immunological phenotypes. For the cohort, immune exposure information was limited to CMV serostatus. A later analysis associated 16,951 TCR beta sequences with specific HLA alleles at a false discovery rate of 0.05. Because some donors lacked HLA typing at each locus, the association tests relied only on the typed subset. In a later genetic analysis, fewer N-insertions in productive TCRs were reported among donors in an Asian-associated ancestry cluster than the 666-donor mean. Strong co-occurrence of HLA alleles, especially DR and DQ, made assigning TCR associations to individual alleles difficult. A later analysis reported that several top co-occurrence clusters appeared linked to parvovirus B19, influenza, CMV and Epstein-Barr virus. An association between a missense DCLRE1C variant and V-gene and J-gene trimming of TCR beta chains was found in a later genetic analysis and replicated in an independent cohort. Because counts were too low, more than 15 rarely observed V segments, including chromosome 9 orphons, were excluded from the earlier analysis of 587 of the donors. In a later analysis, TCR association rates were found to vary across HLA loci, with the most associated TCRs seen for DRB1 alleles and the fewest for HLA-C alleles.

The cohort consisted of hundreds of healthy bone marrow donors. All cohort members were sampled while nominally healthy, although unrecorded immune exposures were likely present. The donor was CMV seropositive and was included in the group of some 290 seropositive cohort members. Each donor provided a peripheral blood sample, and peripheral blood mononuclear cells were used for TCR beta sequencing. The Qiagen DNeasy Blood Extraction Kit was used to extract genomic DNA from the blood cell samples. Sequencing was done on a sample of PBMCs. The receptor chain draws on TRBV14 and TRBJ2-3; the D gene is perhaps TRBD2, from 6 matching bases. This TCR came from a woman aged 30 to 39 in good health and CMV-seropositive. The CDR3 corresponds to CASSRDLADTQYF. The DNA is as follows: TGTGCCAGCAGCCGGGACTTAGCAGATACGCAGTATTTT.